These 2 T cell receptor beta chains originate from one sample sequenced in a study of human T cells and chemical hapten exposure. Each CDR3 protein is one row after TCRdb ran MiXCR on the RACE reads. The repertoire consists of 60,000 to 70,000 distinct CDR3 sequences, with roughly 9.7% occurring once and the leading ten covering over 4%. Time point described: pre-sensitization, week 0. Noted treatment: therapeutic diphenylcyclopropenone sensitization with weekly scalp DPC. Here the sequenced sample was whole blood, taken in connection with sensitization to the hapten diphenylcyclopropenone (DPC). The origin of the receptors is a woman between 45 and 60 years old with alopecia areata. Some clones in this sample may be carry-over from other donors' samples.

The chain employs TRBV20-1 and TRBJ2-1; TRBD1 matches at 8 bases. The germline V gene has CDR1 DFQATT and CDR2 SNEGSKA (reference sequence). The CDR3 consists of 14 residues. V was clipped by 5 bases and J by 6 bases; unmatched bases: 9. The CDR3 here is CSAQDRARSNEQFF. CDR3 bases: TGCAGTGCTCAGGACAGGGCCCGTTCCAATGAGCAGTTCTTC.

At least ten counts were recorded for this clonotype. The CDR3 bases are TGTGCCAGCAGCTTTTCGGTGGGGGACGCCCCGGTGTCGGGACGCACTGAAGCTTTCTTT. As protein: CASSFSVGDAPVSGRTEAFF. V is TRBV7-8 and J is TRBJ1-1; tentative D call: TRBD1 (5 bases). CDR1 and CDR2 (germline): SGHVS, FQNEAQ. V lost 3 bases and J 4 bases, leaving 30 bases between the germline ends. This CDR3 is 20 amino acids long.